This T cell receptor (beta chain) was captured in a study of CD8+CD57+ T cells in acquired aplastic anemia. Study context: Yields of DNA that came from sorted CD4+ and CD8+ cells averaged about 3.5 ug.

General study points: A set of around 30 CD8+ CDR3 sequences was shared between patients and controls, and these sequences appeared highly expressed in patients. Any difference that existed in CD8+ Simpson's diversity between patients and controls was not significant.

Template material for TCR beta VDJ and CDR3 profiling consisted of genomic DNA. TCRdb recomputed calls from the reads with MiXCR, one row per CDR3 protein. The data show about 160,000 distinct CDR3 sequences, 40% to 50% seen once. Previously, flow cytometry had revealed CD8+CD57+ cell expansion in the patients chosen for sequencing. Untreated patients provided the blood samples, with no therapy given before sampling. As regards this clonotype: What it binds is unknown.

Germline V gene sequence: CDR1 LNHNV, CDR2 YYDKDF (reference sequence). The CDR3 has 14 residues. Trimming removed 1 base from V and 5 bases from J, with 11 bases in between. The sequenced sample was sorted CD4+, CD8+, or CD8+CD57+ T cells (not recorded which) from PBMCs. This TCR derives from a human donor with aplastic anemia. This chain joins TRBV15 and TRBJ2-5, with D hard to call. For the CDR3, the DNA is TGTGCCACCAGCAGAGTTGGCCGTGGGGAGACCCAGTACTTC. It encodes CATSRVGRGETQYF.